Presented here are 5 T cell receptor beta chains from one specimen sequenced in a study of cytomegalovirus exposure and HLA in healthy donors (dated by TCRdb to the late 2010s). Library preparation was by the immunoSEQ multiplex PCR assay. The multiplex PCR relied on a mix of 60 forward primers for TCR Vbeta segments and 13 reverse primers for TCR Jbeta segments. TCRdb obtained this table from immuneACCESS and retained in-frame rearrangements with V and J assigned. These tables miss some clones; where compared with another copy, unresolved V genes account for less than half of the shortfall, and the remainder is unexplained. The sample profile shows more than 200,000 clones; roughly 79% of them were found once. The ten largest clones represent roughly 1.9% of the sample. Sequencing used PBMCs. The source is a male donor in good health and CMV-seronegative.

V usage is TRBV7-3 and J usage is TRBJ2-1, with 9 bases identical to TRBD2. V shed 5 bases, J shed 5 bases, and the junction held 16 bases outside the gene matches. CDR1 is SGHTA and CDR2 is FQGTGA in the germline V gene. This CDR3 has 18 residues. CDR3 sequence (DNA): TGTGCCAGCAGCCCGCACCCTCCTGGGACTAGCAGTAACAATGAGCAGTTCTTC. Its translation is CASSPHPPGTSSNNEQFF.

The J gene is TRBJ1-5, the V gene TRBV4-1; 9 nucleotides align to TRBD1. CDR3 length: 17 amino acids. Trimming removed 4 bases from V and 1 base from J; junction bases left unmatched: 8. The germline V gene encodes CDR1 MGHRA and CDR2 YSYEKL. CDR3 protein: CASSPSGTGRSNQPQHF. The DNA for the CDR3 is TGCGCCAGCAGCCCCTCCGGGACAGGGAGGAGCAATCAGCCCCAGCATTTT.

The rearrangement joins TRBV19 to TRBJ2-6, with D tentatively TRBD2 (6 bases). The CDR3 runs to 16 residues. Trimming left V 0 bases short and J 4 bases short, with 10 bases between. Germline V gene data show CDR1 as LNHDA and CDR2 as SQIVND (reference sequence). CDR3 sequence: CASSIEEGSGANVLTF. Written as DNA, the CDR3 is TGTGCCAGTAGTATAGAGGAGGGGTCCGGGGCCAACGTCCTGACTTTC.

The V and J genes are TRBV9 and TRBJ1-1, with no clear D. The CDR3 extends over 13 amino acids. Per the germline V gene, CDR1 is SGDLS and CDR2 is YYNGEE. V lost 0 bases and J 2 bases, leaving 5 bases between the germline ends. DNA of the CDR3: TGTGCCAGCAGCGTAGGGAGTAACACTGAAGCTTTCTTT. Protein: CASSVGSNTEAFF.

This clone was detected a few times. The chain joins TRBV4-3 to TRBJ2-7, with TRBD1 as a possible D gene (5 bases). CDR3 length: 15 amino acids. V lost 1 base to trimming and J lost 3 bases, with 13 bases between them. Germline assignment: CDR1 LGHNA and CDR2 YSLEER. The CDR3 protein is CASSQVIADSYEQYF. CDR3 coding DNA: TGCGCCAGCAGCCAAGTAATTGCCGACAGCTACGAGCAGTACTTC.